A single sample is the source of the 14 T cell receptor beta chains below, sequenced in a study of regulatory T cells in long-lasting Graves disease. Sequencing libraries for TCR beta were prepared with iRepertoire HTBI primers and Arm-PCR of CDR3 regions. TCRdb reanalysed the multiplex PCR reads using MiXCR and keeps one entry per CDR3 protein. The table has roughly 500,000 distinct CDR3 sequences, 20% to 25% seen once. The time point here: persistent/refractory GD, antithyroid drugs over 5 years with positive TRAb. Following extraction of RNA from PBMCs, that RNA was used to make the TCR library. This specimen consisted of peripheral blood mononuclear cells (PBMCs), obtained when the disease was refractory, from a patient treated with antithyroid drugs. Receptor source: a female donor with Graves disease.

This clonotype was detected many times. The chain has TRBV27 and TRBJ1-2; 11 nucleotides align to TRBD1. After removal of 8 bases from V and 7 bases from J, the junction contained 9 bases not matched to a gene. CDR1 is MNHEY, CDR2 SMNVEV, per germline (reference sequence). This CDR3 comprises 14 residues. CDR3 region: CASRSDRGHGGYTF. CDR3 nucleotides: TGTGCCAGCCGTTCGGACAGGGGGCATGGTGGCTACACCTTC.

The chain's CDR3 is CSALPGHSGANVLTF. The CDR3 bases are TGCAGTGCCCTGCCAGGTCACTCTGGGGCCAACGTCCTGACTTTC. The chain employs TRBV20-1 and TRBJ2-6; no reliable D call. The CDR3 has 15 residues. The germline V and J ends were trimmed by 6 bases and 0 bases, with 12 bases remaining between them. CDR1 and CDR2 (germline): DFQATT, SNEGSKA (reference sequence).

This clonotype was detected many times. V gene TRBV28 combines with J gene TRBJ1-2; D ambiguous. The CDR3 has 15 amino acids. From germline, CDR1 is MDHEN and CDR2 SYDVKM. Trimming shortened V by 6 bases and J by 2 bases, and 16 bases separated the two germline ends. The CDR3 loop is CASSTLAGRNYGYTF. The CDR3 DNA sequence: TGTGCCAGCAGCACCCTGGCAGGAAGAAACTATGGCTACACCTTC.

This clonotype came up many times. V and J are TRBV27 and TRBJ1-6; no reliable D call. The CDR3 consists of 15 residues. Trimming left V 3 bases short and J 0 bases short, with 6 bases between. Germline loops: CDR1 MNHEY, CDR2 SMNVEV (reference sequence). The DNA for the CDR3 is TGTGCCAGCAGTTTTGCCAACTCCTATAATTCACCCCTCCACTTT. Translating it yields CASSFANSYNSPLHF.

This clonotype has more than one count but fewer than ten. The chain carries TRBV5-1 and TRBJ1-1, with 8 bases matching TRBD1. V shed 3 bases and J 4 bases; nucleotides not matched to a gene: 11. From germline, CDR1 is SGHRS and CDR2 YFSETQ. The CDR3 contains 16 residues. The CDR3 DNA reads as TGCGCCAGCAGCTCAAATTACAGGGGGATCGGCACTGAAGCTTTCTTT. This gives the protein CASSSNYRGIGTEAFF.

This clonotype occurred many times. V and J are TRBV12-3 or TRBV12-4 and TRBJ2-7, with D uncertain. V was trimmed by 5 bases and J by 6 bases, leaving 8 bases between them. This CDR3 region has 11 residues. Here the CDR3 DNA reads TGTGCCAGCAGTCGTTGGGGCGAGCAGTACTTC. As protein: CASSRWGEQYF.

The CDR3 loop is CASSSPRRGVMTTDTQYF. CDR3 DNA sequence: TGTGCCAGCAGCTCGCCTAGAAGGGGTGTAATGACCACAGATACGCAGTATTTT. V gene TRBV11-2 combines with J gene TRBJ2-3, with a tentative D call TRBD1 (5 bases). CDR1 and CDR2 (germline): SGHAT, FQNNGV. V was trimmed by 4 bases and J by 2 bases, leaving 22 bases between them. This CDR3 is 18 amino acids long.

The chain couples TRBV20-1 to TRBJ2-1; tentative D call: TRBD2 (5 bases). The germline CDR1 and CDR2 sequences are DFQATT and SNEGSKA (reference sequence). The CDR3 sequence is 13 residues long. Trimming cost V 6 bases and J 0 bases, with 9 bases left between them. The CDR3 DNA sequence: TGCAGTGCAGGAGGAGACTCCTACAATGAGCAGTTCTTC. Translated: CSAGGDSYNEQFF.

This clonotype has just a few counts. The chain combines TRBV3-1 with TRBJ1-1, with D possibly matching TRBD1 (5 bases). Germline V gene data show CDR1 as LGHDT and CDR2 as YNNKEL (reference sequence). V was cut by 0 bases and J by 4 bases, with 27 bases left in between. The CDR3 totals 20 residues. CDR3 region: CASSQDGYRGYRLGITEAFF. The DNA for the CDR3 is TGTGCCAGCAGCCAAGATGGGTATAGGGGATACCGATTGGGAATCACTGAAGCTTTCTTT.

The rearrangement uses TRBV7-9 and TRBJ1-1, with D maybe TRBD1 (5 bases). The CDR3 has 14 amino acids. V gave up 5 bases and J gave up 5 bases, with 15 bases separating them. CDR1 is SEHNR and CDR2 is FQNEAQ in the germline V gene (reference sequence). The CDR3 reads CASSAQGSETEAFF. For the CDR3, the DNA is TGTGCCAGCAGCGCGCAGGGCAGCGAAACTGAAGCTTTCTTT.

This clonotype was seen ten or more times. V is TRBV28 and J is TRBJ1-2; D perhaps matches TRBD1 (6 bases). V was clipped by 5 bases and J by 1 base, with 14 bases between them. Germline lookup yields CDR1 MDHEN and CDR2 SYDVKM. This CDR3 comprises 15 residues. The CDR3 DNA follows: TGTGCCAGCAGTCCGACAACAGGGTTTAACTATGGCTACACCTTC. This gives the protein CASSPTTGFNYGYTF.

Concerning this clonotype: This clone may be a read error of a much larger clone one base away. This chain uses TRBV6-2 or TRBV6-3 with TRBJ1-6; D is possibly TRBD1 (6 bases). CDR3 length: 15 amino acids. Trimming removed 5 bases from V and 5 bases from J, with 13 bases in between. The germline V gene encodes CDR1 MNHEY and CDR2 SVGEGT. CDR3 nucleotide sequence: TGTGCCAGCAGTGCCGGACAGAGAGATAATTCACCCCTCCACTTT. Its translation: CASSAGQRDNSPLHF.

The chain has TRBV6-1 and TRBJ2-7; maybe TRBD2 (6 bases). V was shortened by 5 bases and J by 4 bases, with 18 bases between the two germline ends. The CDR3 runs 15 residues. Germline assignment: CDR1 MNHNS and CDR2 SASEGT. In nucleotides, the CDR3 is TGTGCCAGCAGTCCCGAGGGCGCGGGGCTGTACGAGCAGTACTTC. Its translation: CASSPEGAGLYEQYF.

The table lists this clonotype with many counts. The gene calls are TRBV7-2 and TRBJ2-5; D is undetermined. Germline V CDR1 and CDR2: SGHTA, FQGNSA. The CDR3 length is 14 residues. The ends were cut back, 8 bases at V and 0 bases at J, with 13 bases in the middle. CDR3 region: CASSRPEYQETQYF. For the CDR3, the DNA is TGTGCCAGCTCCCGTCCTGAGTACCAAGAGACCCAGTACTTC.